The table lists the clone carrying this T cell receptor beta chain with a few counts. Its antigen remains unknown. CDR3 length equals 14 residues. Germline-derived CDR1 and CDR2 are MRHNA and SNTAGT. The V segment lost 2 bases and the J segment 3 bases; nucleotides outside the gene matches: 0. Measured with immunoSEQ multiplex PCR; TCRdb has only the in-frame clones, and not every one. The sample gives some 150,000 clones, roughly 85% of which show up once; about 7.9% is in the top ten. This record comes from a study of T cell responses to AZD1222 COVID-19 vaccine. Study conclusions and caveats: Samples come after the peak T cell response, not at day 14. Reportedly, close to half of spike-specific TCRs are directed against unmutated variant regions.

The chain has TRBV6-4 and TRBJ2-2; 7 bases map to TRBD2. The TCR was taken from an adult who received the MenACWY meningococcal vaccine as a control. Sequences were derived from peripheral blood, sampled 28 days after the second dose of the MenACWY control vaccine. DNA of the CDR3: TGTGCCAGCAGTGACGGGGGGGACACCGGGGAGCTGTTTTTT. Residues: CASSDGGDTGELFF.